These 8 T cell receptor beta chains were sequenced from one sample in a study of shared clonotypes between healthy human individuals. Clones were read by immunoSEQ multiplex PCR, and TCRdb kept only the in-frame ones, dropping some. The table lists hundreds of thousands of clones, around 74% of them singletons, with over 1.5% in the top ten. The sample comprised memory CD4+ T cells sorted from blood. Subset: CD45RA-negative fraction. The source of these receptors is a woman in her 30s in good health.

CDR3 in amino acids: CASSPRGSTDTQYF. The CDR3 DNA reads as TGTGCCAGCAGCCCCCGGGGCAGCACAGATACGCAGTATTTT. This chain connects TRBV4-2 to TRBJ2-3; either TRBD1 or TRBD2 may fit D (5 bases each). Between the trimmed V and J ends, which lost 4 bases and 0 bases, there was a span of 8 bases. Germline CDR1 reads LGHNA; CDR2 reads YNFKEQ. The CDR3 consists of 14 residues.

The chain employs TRBV27 and TRBJ2-3; 12 bases align to TRBD2. The CDR3 is 16 amino acids. Trimming at V came to 5 bases and at J to 5 bases, leaving 8 bases not matched to a gene. Germline CDR1 is MNHEY and CDR2 is SMNVEV (reference sequence). Written as DNA, the CDR3 is TGTGCCAGCAGTATCCGGACTAGCGGGAAGGTAGATACGCAGTATTTT. Encoded protein: CASSIRTSGKVDTQYF.

The CDR3 spells CASRTDLGTEAFF. The DNA of the CDR3 is TGTGCCAGCAGGACAGATTTGGGCACTGAAGCTTTCTTT. This rearrangement joins TRBV2 to TRBJ1-1, with D possibly TRBD1 on 5 matching bases. V lost 6 bases to trimming and J lost 4 bases, with 12 bases between them. The V gene's germline CDR1 is SNHLY and CDR2 FYNNEI. The CDR3 runs 13 residues. Variable domain in full (rest from reference TRBV2 and TRBJ1-1): EPEVTQTPSHQVTQMGQEVILRCVPISNHLYFYWYRQILGQKVEFLVSFYNNEISEKSEIFDDQFSVERPDGSNFTLKIRSTKLEDSAMYFCASRTDLGTEAFFGQGTRLTVV.

J is TRBJ1-1 and V is TRBV7-9; a possible D gene is TRBD1 (6 bases). Deletions cut 1 base from V and 8 bases from J, with 14 bases between. Germline values: CDR1 SEHNR, CDR2 FQNEAQ (reference sequence). There are 14 residues in the CDR3. The CDR3: CASSLGQVNLEAFF. The DNA of the CDR3 is TGTGCCAGCAGCTTAGGACAGGTGAATTTGGAAGCTTTCTTT.

The chain has TRBV15 and TRBJ2-3; 15 bases line up with TRBD2. Per germline, CDR1 LNHNV and CDR2 YYDKDF (reference sequence). CDR3 size: 20 residues. The V segment lost 0 bases and the J segment 3 bases; nucleotides outside the gene matches: 10. CDR3 amino acids: CATSREVGGLAGGRTDTQYF. CDR3 coding DNA: TGTGCCACCAGCAGAGAAGTTGGGGGACTAGCGGGAGGTAGGACAGATACGCAGTATTTT.

This chain uses TRBV11-1 with TRBJ2-3; 12 bases are a match to TRBD2. Per the germline V gene, CDR1 is SGHAT and CDR2 is FQDESV (reference sequence). CDR3 length: 16 amino acids. With V trimmed by 3 bases and J by 4 bases, 5 bases remained unmatched. The CDR3 loop is CASSLTSGSLSDTQYF. The CDR3 region has the DNA TGTGCCAGCAGCTTGACTAGCGGGAGTTTATCAGATACGCAGTATTTT.

This clone was seen a few times. The rearrangement links TRBV5-1 to TRBJ1-4; the D gene is possibly TRBD1 (5 bases). Trimming removed 5 bases at V and 13 bases at J, with 24 bases between. Germline V gives CDR1 SGHRS, CDR2 YFSETQ. The CDR3 loop spans 15 amino acids. The CDR3 spells CASSPFDSQMKILFF. The CDR3 nucleotides read TGCGCCAGCAGTCCCTTCGACAGCCAGATGAAAATACTGTTTTTT.

This clone was picked up one time. The chain combines TRBV7-3 with TRBJ2-7; the D gene could be TRBD1 or TRBD2 (5 bases each). Trimming stripped 6 bases from V and 6 bases from J, with 18 bases between. Germline V gene data show CDR1 as SGHTA and CDR2 as FQGTGA. This CDR3 contains 14 residues. CDR3 DNA sequence: TGTGCCAGCAGACTCCGGGACCCAAGTCCCGAGCAGTACTTC. Residues: CASRLRDPSPEQYF.